Each of the 31 T cell receptor beta chains below was sequenced from the same sample in a study of T cells in women clearing cervical HPV infection. Clones were read by immunoSEQ multiplex PCR, and TCRdb kept only the in-frame ones, dropping some. Seen in this sample are fewer than 40,000 clones; the ten most common clones hold more than 4%. What was sequenced was blood buffy coat. These receptors came from a woman aged 18-70 years with a cervical HPV16 infection that either progressed to CIN3+ or cleared (not recorded which).

A word on this clone: The read stops 3 residues short of the end of the CDR3; the missing end is completed from the germline J gene. The rearrangement joins TRBV7-9 to TRBJ2-3; possibly TRBD2 for D (6 bases). This CDR3 spans 15 amino acids. Looked up from germline, CDR1 is SEHNR and CDR2 is FQNEAQ (reference sequence). The V and J ends lost 2 bases and 5 bases respectively, with 14 bases between them. CDR3 in amino acids: CASSLWEVGGDTQYF. Partial CDR3 DNA: TGTGCCAGCAGCTTATGGGAGGTGGGGGGAGATACG.

As regards this clone: The sequence runs out 3 residues before the end of the CDR3; the remainder is reconstructed from the germline J gene. The genes are TRBV7-2 and TRBJ1-2; D is perhaps TRBD1 (6 bases). Germline V gene data show CDR1 as SGHTA and CDR2 as FQGNSA. V lost 1 base to trimming and J lost 7 bases, with 7 bases between them. The CDR3 extends over 12 amino acids. The CDR3 bases that were read are TGTGCCAGCAGCTTAGGCAGGGGTGGC. This translates into CASSLGRGG. The CDR3, in full, reads CASSLGRGGYTF.

With regard to this clone: The CDR3 is cut off 3 residues early in the read; its end comes from the germline J gene. The chain combines TRBV5-1 with TRBJ2-3; D possibly corresponds to TRBD1 (6 bases). CDR1 and CDR2 (germline): SGHRS, YFSETQ. CDR3 length: 17 residues. CDR3 DNA, as far as it was read: TGCGCCAGCAGCTTGGCCCATTTTACAGGGACACAAGAGACG. Its protein product is CASSLAHFTGTQET. The full CDR3 sequence reads CASSLAHFTGTQETQYF.

Details on this clone: Coverage ceases 3 residues before the CDR3 finishes, and the germline J gene fills in the end. The chain carries TRBV7-8 and TRBJ2-5; D not certain. From germline, CDR1 is SGHVS and CDR2 FQNEAQ. The CDR3 has 16 amino acids. V lost 1 base, J lost 0 bases, and 12 bases lay in between. Incomplete CDR3 DNA: TGTGCCAGCAGCTTAGGCTACAGACCGTACCAAGAGACC. This codes for CASSLGYRPYQET. The complete CDR3 protein is CASSLGYRPYQETQYF.

CDR3 in amino acids: CSARGGTGSYNEQFF. CDR3 DNA (partial): TGCAGTGCTAGGGGGGGGACAGGATCCTACAATGAG. The chain is built from TRBV20-1 and TRBJ2-1; D is perhaps TRBD1 (8 bases). The DNA ends 3 residues before the CDR3 does, and the rest of the CDR3 is filled in from the germline J gene. There are 15 residues in the CDR3. Germline V CDR1 and CDR2: DFQATT, SNEGSKA (reference sequence). Trimming took 3 bases from V and 1 from J, leaving 13 bases between them.

As to this clone: Read data end 3 residues before the CDR3 end; the end is taken from the germline J gene. The V call is TRBV7-2, the J call TRBJ1-6; 8 nucleotides agree with TRBD1. Germline trimming cut 5 bases from V and 7 bases from J; bases unmatched to any gene: 7. The V gene's germline CDR1 is SGHTA and CDR2 FQGNSA. The length of the CDR3 is 15 residues. The CDR3 sequence is CASSPQGARNSPLHF. Incomplete CDR3 DNA: TGTGCCAGCAGCCCCCAGGGGGCGCGAAATTCACCC. The full variable domain, with the rest looked up from reference TRBV7-2 and TRBJ1-6, is GAGVSQSPSNKVTEKGKDVELRCDPISGHTALYWYRQSLGQGLEFLIYFQGNSAPDKSGLPSDRFSAERTGGSVSTLTIQRTQQEDSAVYLCASSPQGARNSPLHFGNGTRLTVT.

Incomplete CDR3 DNA: TGCAGTGCTAGAACACAGGGGTTTCAATACAATGAG. Its translation is CSARTQGFQYNE. The CDR3 in its entirety is CSARTQGFQYNEQFF. V is TRBV20-1 and J is TRBJ2-1; 7 bases line up with TRBD1. The CDR3 end is not reached by the read, which stops 3 residues before it; the germline J gene fills it in. Germline CDR1 reads DFQATT; CDR2 reads SNEGSKA (reference sequence). CDR3 size: 15 residues. Unmatched junction bases numbered 8, after V lost 2 bases and J lost 4 bases.

Of note for this clone: The read terminates 3 residues before the CDR3 end, so the remaining end is supplied by the germline J gene. The V call is TRBV6-1, the J call TRBJ2-5; 7 nucleotides match TRBD2. J lost 1 base, V lost 2 bases, and 4 bases had no gene match. Germline V lookup: CDR1 MNHNS, CDR2 SASEGT. This CDR3 comprises 15 residues. The CDR3 loop is CASSELGGGQETQYF. The CDR3 DNA, read in part, is TGTGCCAGCAGTGAATTGGGGGGGGGCCAAGAGACC.

About this clone: The CDR3 end falls 3 residues outside the read, so it is completed with the germline J gene. The chain joins TRBV20-1 to TRBJ1-3, with D unclear. The CDR3 runs 11 residues. Germline V gene sequence: CDR1 DFQATT, CDR2 SNEGSKA (reference sequence). V lost 8 bases and J lost 4, with 9 bases in between. CDR3 bases read: TGCAGTACAAGCGGGGGAAACACC. Translation gives CSTSGGNT. The full CDR3 protein reads CSTSGGNTIYF.

In regard to this clone: The read ends 3 residues shy of where the CDR3 ends; the end is completed using the germline J gene. The genes are TRBV2 and TRBJ2-5; TRBD2 matches at 7 bases. The CDR3 runs to 12 residues. Germline loops: CDR1 SNHLY, CDR2 FYNNEI. V trimming: 6 bases; J trimming: 5 bases; junction bases outside the gene matches: 3. The CDR3 is CASRRGEETQYF. CDR3 DNA (partial): TGTGCCAGCAGACGGGGGGAGGAGACC.

The CDR3 reads CASSERRGVGEQFF. The DNA read from the CDR3 is TGTGCCAGCAGTGAACGGAGAGGGGTCGGTGAG. The V and J genes are TRBV2 and TRBJ2-1; the D call may be TRBD1 or TRBD2 (5 bases each). The read finishes 3 residues shy of the CDR3 end, and the germline J gene is used to complete it. This CDR3 comprises 14 residues. V was trimmed by 2 bases and J by 9 bases, leaving 14 bases between them. Germline CDR1 is SNHLY and CDR2 is FYNNEI.

For this clone: The read terminates 3 residues before the CDR3 end, so the remaining end is supplied by the germline J gene. The chain uses TRBV5-1 and TRBJ2-2, with TRBD1 identical over 9 bases. Trimming took 7 bases from V and 1 from J; bases not matched to a gene: 8. Per the germline V gene, CDR1 is SGHRS and CDR2 is YFSETQ. The CDR3 spans 16 residues. This chain's CDR3 is CASYNPGQGNTGELFF. The covered CDR3 bases are TGCGCCAGCTATAATCCGGGACAGGGGAACACCGGGGAG.

A note on this clone: With the read ending 3 residues before the CDR3 end, the germline J gene is used to fill in that end. The chain combines TRBV5-1 with TRBJ1-3; tentatively, D is TRBD1 (6 bases). V lost 0 bases and J 8 bases, leaving 9 bases between the germline ends. Germline V CDR1 and CDR2: SGHRS, YFSETQ. The CDR3 has 13 amino acids. The CDR3: CASSLEGGDTIYF. The sequenced part of the CDR3 DNA is TGCGCCAGCAGCTTGGAAGGGGGGGACACC.

About this clone: The read falls 3 residues short of the CDR3 end, and the missing part is taken from the germline J gene. The chain has TRBV7-9 and TRBJ1-1; 7 nucleotides match TRBD1. This CDR3 comprises 13 residues. V dropped 6 bases and J dropped 5; count of bases not matched to a gene: 6. Germline V gene lookup returns CDR1 SEHNR and CDR2 FQNEAQ (reference sequence). The CDR3 is CASSLNRGTEAFF. The sequenced CDR3 bases are TGTGCCAGCAGTCTTAACAGGGGTACTGAA.

About this clone itself: Coverage ceases 3 residues before the CDR3 finishes, and the germline J gene fills in the end. The chain is built from TRBV28 and TRBJ2-1, with 13 nucleotides matching TRBD2. The CDR3 is made up of 16 amino acids. Per the germline V gene, CDR1 is MDHEN and CDR2 is SYDVKM. With V trimmed by 1 base and J by 9 bases, 6 bases remained unmatched. Incomplete CDR3 DNA: TGTGCCAGCAGTTTATTCGGACTAGCGGGAGTTTCTGAG. Its protein product is CASSLFGLAGVSE. The full CDR3 is CASSLFGLAGVSEQFF.

A note on this clone: The sequenced fragment ends 3 residues before the CDR3 boundary, so the rest is inferred from the germline J gene. The chain couples TRBV28 to TRBJ2-7, with a tentative D call TRBD1 (6 bases). The CDR3 runs to 15 residues. Germline-derived CDR1 and CDR2 are MDHEN and SYDVKM. V shed 2 bases and J shed 5 bases, with 16 bases lying between them. The CDR3 DNA, read in part, is TGTGCCAGCAGTTTACAACCCCAGGGGCGGGACGAG. Its protein product is CASSLQPQGRDE. The whole CDR3 protein reads CASSLQPQGRDEQYF.

Details on this clone: The CDR3 is cut off 3 residues early in the read; its end comes from the germline J gene. This chain joins TRBV2 and TRBJ2-5; D is undetermined. V was shortened by 7 bases and J by 2 bases, with 14 bases between the two germline ends. The CDR3 is made up of 14 amino acids. Looked up from germline, CDR1 is SNHLY and CDR2 is FYNNEI. The chain's CDR3 is CASTSAPIQETQYF. The covered CDR3 bases are TGTGCCAGCACGTCTGCGCCGATACAAGAGACC.

About this clone: The read comes to an end 3 residues before the CDR3 does, leaving the germline J gene to fill in the end. The gene calls are TRBV7-9 and TRBJ1-1, with 9 bases fitting TRBD1. The CDR3 has 14 amino acids. Germline V CDR1 and CDR2: SEHNR, FQNEAQ (reference sequence). Germline trimming cut 5 bases from V and 5 bases from J; bases unmatched to any gene: 6. The CDR3 DNA, read in part, is TGTGCCAGCAGCCTCTTGACAGGGGGGACTGAA. Translated: CASSLLTGGTE. The whole CDR3 protein is CASSLLTGGTEAFF.

Of note for this clone: The read is 3 residues too short to cover the CDR3 end, so that end is filled in from the germline J gene. The genes are TRBV7-2 and TRBJ1-2; possibly TRBD1 for D (6 bases). Germline CDR1 reads SGHTA; CDR2 reads FQGNSA. The CDR3 has 13 residues. This CDR3 is CASSLETGSGYTF. Incomplete CDR3 DNA: TGTGCCAGCAGCTTAGAAACAGGGTCAGGC.

Worth noting for this clone: The read falls 3 residues short of the CDR3 end, and the missing part is taken from the germline J gene. The chain employs TRBV12-5 and TRBJ2-5; 10 bases are shared with TRBD1. V shed 7 bases, J shed 5 bases, and the junction held 7 bases outside the gene matches. This CDR3 spans 14 amino acids. Germline CDR1 is LGHNT and CDR2 is FRNRAP. CDR3 DNA, as far as it was read: TGTGCTAGTGCCCCCGGGACAGGGGTGGAGACC. Amino acid sequence: CASAPGTGVET. Given in full, the CDR3 is CASAPGTGVETQYF.

Notes on this clone: The CDR3 extends 3 residues past the end of the read, so its final part is completed from the germline J gene. The chain recombines TRBV19 with TRBJ2-6; possible D gene TRBD2, 6 bases. The germline V gene encodes CDR1 LNHDA and CDR2 SQIVND (reference sequence). The CDR3 loop spans 14 amino acids. The V gene lost 6 bases and the J gene lost 0 bases, with 6 bases spanning the gap. CDR3 bases read: TGTGCCAGTAGAGCGGGCTCTGGGGCCAACGTC. Its protein is CASRAGSGANV. The CDR3 in its entirety is CASRAGSGANVLTF.

As regards this clone: The observed sequence ends 3 residues before the CDR3 terminus, with the missing tail filled in from the germline J gene. The rearrangement links TRBV7-9 to TRBJ2-7; maybe TRBD2 (5 bases). There are 15 residues in the CDR3. Trimming left V 2 bases short and J 0 bases short, with 11 bases between. Looked up from germline, CDR1 is SEHNR and CDR2 is FQNEAQ (reference sequence). Incomplete CDR3 DNA: TGTGCCAGCAGCTTACGTTCGGGGAGCTCCTACGAG. This codes for CASSLRSGSSYE. The whole CDR3 reads CASSLRSGSSYEQYF.

As for this clone: The CDR3 end is not reached by the read, which stops 3 residues before it; the germline J gene fills it in. The chain carries TRBV6-2 or TRBV6-3 and TRBJ2-1; 9 bases align to TRBD2. This CDR3 contains 14 residues. Germline values: CDR1 MNHEY, CDR2 SVGEGT. The V gene end was trimmed by 6 bases and the J gene end by 8 bases; junction bases not matched to a gene: 8. The CDR3 sequence: CASSLRSGRYEQFF. The CDR3 DNA, read in part, is TGTGCCAGCAGCTTACGAAGCGGGAGGTATGAG.

CDR3 sequence: CASSLDTGLGSPLHF. The DNA read from the CDR3 is TGTGCCAGCAGCTTAGATACAGGGCTGGGTTCACCC. This chain links TRBV11-3 with TRBJ1-6; tentatively, D is TRBD1 (6 bases). The read stops 3 residues short of the end of the CDR3; the missing end is completed from the germline J gene. The ends were cut back, 0 bases at V and 9 bases at J, with 12 bases in the middle. CDR1 SGHNT and CDR2 YENEEA come from the germline V gene. The CDR3 totals 15 residues.

Remarks on this clone: The read ends 3 residues before the CDR3 terminus; that terminus is restored from the germline J gene. V is TRBV29-1 and J is TRBJ2-6, with a weak D call TRBD2 (5 bases). Looked up from germline, CDR1 is SQVTM and CDR2 is ANQGSEA. The CDR3 is 15 residues long. The ends were cut back, 5 bases at V and 2 bases at J, with 13 bases in the middle. Partial CDR3 DNA: TGCAGCGTTCGGACTCGTGTTCCTGGGGCCAACGTC. As protein: CSVRTRVPGANV. The full CDR3 reads CSVRTRVPGANVLTF.

Note on this clone: The read stops 3 residues short of the end of the CDR3; the missing end is completed from the germline J gene. The J gene is TRBJ1-2, the V gene TRBV5-1, with TRBD1 identical over 9 bases. The trim removed 4 bases at V and 7 bases at J, leaving 8 bases unmatched. This CDR3 spans 14 amino acids. The germline V gene has CDR1 SGHRS and CDR2 YFSETQ. Incomplete CDR3 DNA: TGCGCCAGCAGCCCCGGGACAGGGAAGGGTGGC. Its protein product is CASSPGTGKGG. The entire CDR3 protein reads CASSPGTGKGGYTF.

Notes on this clone: The sequence runs out 3 residues before the end of the CDR3; the remainder is reconstructed from the germline J gene. The chain joins TRBV10-1 to TRBJ1-2; TRBD1 might be the D (6 bases). The CDR3 is 13 residues long. V gave up 2 bases and J gave up 4 bases, with 8 bases separating them. Germline values: CDR1 WNHNN, CDR2 SYGVQD (reference sequence). The CDR3 is CASSEDRTYGYTF. CDR3 DNA, as far as it was read: TGCGCCAGCAGTGAGGACAGGACCTATGGC.

Points on this clone: The read terminates 3 residues ahead of where the CDR3 ends, so the germline J gene completes it. This chain connects TRBV2 to TRBJ1-2; 7 nucleotides align to TRBD1. Per germline, CDR1 SNHLY and CDR2 FYNNEI. J lost 4 bases, V lost 8 bases, and 16 bases had no gene match. There are 16 residues in the CDR3. The sequenced part of the CDR3 DNA is TGTGCCAGCCGACGCCACCGGGACAGCAGCATCTATGGC. This gives the protein CASRRHRDSSIYG. The entire CDR3 protein reads CASRRHRDSSIYGYTF. The whole variable domain, filled in from reference TRBV2 and TRBJ1-2, reads EPEVTQTPSHQVTQMGQEVILRCVPISNHLYFYWYRQILGQKVEFLVSFYNNEISEKSEIFDDQFSVERPDGSNFTLKIRSTKLEDSAMYFCASRRHRDSSIYGYTFGSGTRLTVV.

As concerns this clone: The read ends 3 residues shy of where the CDR3 ends; the end is completed using the germline J gene. The V and J genes are TRBV5-1 and TRBJ2-7; 7 positions match TRBD1. Germline V gene sequence: CDR1 SGHRS, CDR2 YFSETQ. The CDR3 has 14 residues. Losses at the gene ends were 1 base for V and 5 bases for J; bases not matched to a gene: 6. CDR3 DNA, as far as it was read: TGCGCCAGCAGCTTGTTATCAGGGGGTAACGAG. Translation gives CASSLLSGGNE. In full, the CDR3 reads CASSLLSGGNEQYF.

Turning to this clone: The read halts 3 residues ahead of the CDR3 end, with the missing end drawn from the germline J gene. V gene TRBV7-6 combines with J gene TRBJ1-6; tentatively, D is TRBD1 (6 bases). The V end lost 1 base, the J end lost 9 bases, and 13 bases lay between the germline ends. Germline CDR1 is SGHVS and CDR2 is FNYEAQ. The CDR3 totals 15 residues. CDR3 amino acids: CASSLGQGFGSPLHF. The CDR3 DNA, read in part, is TGTGCCAGCAGCTTAGGGCAGGGGTTCGGTTCACCC.

To note about this clone: Coverage ceases 3 residues before the CDR3 finishes, and the germline J gene fills in the end. J is TRBJ2-5 and V is TRBV20-1, with TRBD1 as a possible D gene (6 bases). This CDR3 is 13 amino acids long. Trimming cost V 5 bases and J 0 bases, with 10 bases left between them. Germline V lookup: CDR1 DFQATT, CDR2 SNEGSKA (reference sequence). The sequenced CDR3 bases are TGCAGTGCTGGGACACAGTACCAAGAGACC. Translated, it gives CSAGTQYQET. The entire CDR3 reads CSAGTQYQETQYF.